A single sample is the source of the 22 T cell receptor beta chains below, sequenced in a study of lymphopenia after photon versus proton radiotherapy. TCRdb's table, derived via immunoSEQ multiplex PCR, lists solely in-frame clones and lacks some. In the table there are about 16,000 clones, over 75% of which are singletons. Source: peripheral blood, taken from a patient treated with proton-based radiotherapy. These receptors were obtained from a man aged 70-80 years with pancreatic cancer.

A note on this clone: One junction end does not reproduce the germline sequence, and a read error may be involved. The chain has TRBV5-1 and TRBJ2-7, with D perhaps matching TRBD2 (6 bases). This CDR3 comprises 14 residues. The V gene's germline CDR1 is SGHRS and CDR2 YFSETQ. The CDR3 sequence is CASSAGTYPYEQYF. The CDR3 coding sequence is TGTGCCAGCAGCGCAGGGACTTACCCCTACGAGCAGTACTTC.

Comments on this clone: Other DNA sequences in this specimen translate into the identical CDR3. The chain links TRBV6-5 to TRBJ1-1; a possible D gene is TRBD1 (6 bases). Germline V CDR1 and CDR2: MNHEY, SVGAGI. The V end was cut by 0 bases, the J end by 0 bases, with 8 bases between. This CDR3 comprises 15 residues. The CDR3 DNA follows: TGTGCCAGCAGTTACTCTCGGGACATGAACACTGAAGCTTTCTTT. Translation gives CASSYSRDMNTEAFF.

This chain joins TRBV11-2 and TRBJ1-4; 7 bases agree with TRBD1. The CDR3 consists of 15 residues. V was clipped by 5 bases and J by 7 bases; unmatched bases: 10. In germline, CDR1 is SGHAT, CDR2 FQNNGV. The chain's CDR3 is CASSIRQGGFEKLFF. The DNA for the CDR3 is TGTGCCAGCAGCATCAGACAGGGAGGATTTGAAAAACTGTTTTTT.

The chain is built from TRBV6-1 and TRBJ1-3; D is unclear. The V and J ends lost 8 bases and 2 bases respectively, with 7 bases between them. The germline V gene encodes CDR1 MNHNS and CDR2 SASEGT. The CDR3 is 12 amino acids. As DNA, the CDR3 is TGTGCCAGCGCGAGGCCTGGAAACACCATATATTTT. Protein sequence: CASARPGNTIYF.

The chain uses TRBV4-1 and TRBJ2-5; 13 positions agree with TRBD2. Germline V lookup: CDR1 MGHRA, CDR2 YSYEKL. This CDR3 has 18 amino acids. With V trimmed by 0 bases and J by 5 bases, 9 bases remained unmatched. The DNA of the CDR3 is TGCGCCAGCAGCCAAGATAGTCGGACTAGCGGGAGTAAGGAGACCCAGTACTTC. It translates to CASSQDSRTSGSKETQYF.

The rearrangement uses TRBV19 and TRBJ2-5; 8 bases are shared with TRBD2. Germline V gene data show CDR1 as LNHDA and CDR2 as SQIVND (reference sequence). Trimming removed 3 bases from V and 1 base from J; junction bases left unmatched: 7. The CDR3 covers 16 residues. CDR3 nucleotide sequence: TGTGCCAGTAGTATCTCGCTAGCGGGCCTCCAAGAGACCCAGTACTTC. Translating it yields CASSISLAGLQETQYF.

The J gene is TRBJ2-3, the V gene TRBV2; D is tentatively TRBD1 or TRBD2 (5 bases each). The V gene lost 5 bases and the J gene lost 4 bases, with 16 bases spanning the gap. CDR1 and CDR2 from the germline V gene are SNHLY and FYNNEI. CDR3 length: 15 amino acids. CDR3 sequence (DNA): TGTGCCAGCAGTTTCCAGGGAGCACGAGCAGATACGCAGTATTTT. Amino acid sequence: CASSFQGARADTQYF.

The CDR3 region has the DNA TGTGCCAGCAGTGCGGTACTCCGAGGGTCAGGACTCCAGGATACGCAGTATTTT. Encoded protein: CASSAVLRGSGLQDTQYF. The chain is built from TRBV2 and TRBJ2-3; tentatively, D is TRBD2 (5 bases). This CDR3 region has 18 residues. Trimming took 4 bases from V and 6 from J, leaving 26 bases between them. Germline values: CDR1 SNHLY, CDR2 FYNNEI.

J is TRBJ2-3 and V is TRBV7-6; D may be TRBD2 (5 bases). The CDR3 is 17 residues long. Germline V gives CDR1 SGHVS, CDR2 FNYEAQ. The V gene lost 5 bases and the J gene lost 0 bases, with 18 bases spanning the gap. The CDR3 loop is CASSPHLEAVSTDTQYF. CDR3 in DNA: TGTGCCAGCAGCCCCCACTTGGAGGCGGTTAGCACAGATACGCAGTATTTT.

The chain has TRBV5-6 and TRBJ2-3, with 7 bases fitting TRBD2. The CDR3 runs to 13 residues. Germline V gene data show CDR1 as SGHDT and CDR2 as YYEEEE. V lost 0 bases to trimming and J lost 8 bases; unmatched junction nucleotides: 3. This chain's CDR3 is CASSLERGPTQYF. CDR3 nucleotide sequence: TGTGCCAGCAGCTTGGAGCGGGGTCCTACGCAGTATTTT.

This chain's CDR3 is CASSPTSGGLGTQYF. The CDR3 nucleotides read TGTGCCAGCAGCCCGACTAGCGGGGGTCTAGGTACGCAGTATTTT. The rearrangement uses TRBV27 and TRBJ2-3; 12 bases match TRBD2. Germline lookup yields CDR1 MNHEY and CDR2 SMNVEV (reference sequence). This CDR3 has 15 amino acids. Trimming took 6 bases from V and 8 from J; bases not matched to a gene: 9.

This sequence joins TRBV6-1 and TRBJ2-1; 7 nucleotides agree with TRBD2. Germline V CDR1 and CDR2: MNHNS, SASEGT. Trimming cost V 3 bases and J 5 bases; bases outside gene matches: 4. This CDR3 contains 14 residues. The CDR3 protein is CASSEAGTNNEQFF. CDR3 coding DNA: TGTGCCAGCAGTGAGGCCGGGACTAACAATGAGCAGTTCTTC.

The CDR3 DNA reads as TGTGCCAGCAGCCTGGGACAGGGGACGTCTAATGAAAAACTGTTTTTT. Its protein is CASSLGQGTSNEKLFF. V and J are TRBV5-5 and TRBJ1-4; 10 nucleotides align to TRBD1. The junction had 6 bases not matched to a gene; V was cut back by 4 bases and J by 3 bases. The germline CDR1 and CDR2 sequences are SGHKS and YYEKEE (reference sequence). The CDR3 sequence is 16 residues long.

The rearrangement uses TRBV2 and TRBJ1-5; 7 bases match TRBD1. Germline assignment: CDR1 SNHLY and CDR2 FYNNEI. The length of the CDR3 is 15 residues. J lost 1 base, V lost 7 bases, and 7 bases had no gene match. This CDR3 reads CASTPGGTSNQPQHF. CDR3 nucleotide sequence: TGTGCCAGCACTCCAGGGGGAACAAGCAATCAGCCCCAGCATTTT.

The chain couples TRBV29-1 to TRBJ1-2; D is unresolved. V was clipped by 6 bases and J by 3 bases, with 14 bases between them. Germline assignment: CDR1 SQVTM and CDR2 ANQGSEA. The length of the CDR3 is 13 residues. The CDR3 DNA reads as TGCAGCGTCACAAGGGAGGAGTACTATGGCTACACCTTC. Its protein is CSVTREEYYGYTF.

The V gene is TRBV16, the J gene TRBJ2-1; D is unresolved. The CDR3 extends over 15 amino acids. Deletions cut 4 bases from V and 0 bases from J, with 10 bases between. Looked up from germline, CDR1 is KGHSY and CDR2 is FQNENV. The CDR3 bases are TGTGCCAGCAGCCCCTCAGCGAGCTCCTACAATGAGCAGTTCTTC. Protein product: CASSPSASSYNEQFF. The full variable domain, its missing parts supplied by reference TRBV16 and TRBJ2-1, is GEEVAQTPKHLVRGEGQKAKLYCAPIKGHSYVFWYQQVLKNEFKFLISFQNENVFDETGMPKERFSAKCLPNSPCSLEIQATKLEDSAVYFCASSPSASSYNEQFFGPGTRLTVL.

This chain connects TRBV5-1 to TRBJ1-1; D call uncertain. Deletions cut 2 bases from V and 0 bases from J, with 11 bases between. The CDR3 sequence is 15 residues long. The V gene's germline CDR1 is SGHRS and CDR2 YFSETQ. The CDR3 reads CASSFGRNLNTEAFF. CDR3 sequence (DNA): TGCGCCAGCAGCTTCGGACGGAATTTGAACACTGAAGCTTTCTTT.

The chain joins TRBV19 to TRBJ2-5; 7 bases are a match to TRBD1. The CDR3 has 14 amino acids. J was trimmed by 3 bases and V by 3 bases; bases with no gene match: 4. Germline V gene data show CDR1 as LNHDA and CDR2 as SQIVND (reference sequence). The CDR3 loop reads CASSMVQGKETQYF. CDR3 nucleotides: TGTGCCAGTAGTATGGTACAGGGGAAAGAGACCCAGTACTTC.

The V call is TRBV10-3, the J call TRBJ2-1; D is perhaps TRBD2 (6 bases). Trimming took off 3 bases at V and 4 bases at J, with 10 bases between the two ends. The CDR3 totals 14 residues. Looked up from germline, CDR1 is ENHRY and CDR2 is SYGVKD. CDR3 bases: TGTGCCATCAGTGAAGGGACTCAGTACAATGAGCAGTTCTTC. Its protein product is CAISEGTQYNEQFF.

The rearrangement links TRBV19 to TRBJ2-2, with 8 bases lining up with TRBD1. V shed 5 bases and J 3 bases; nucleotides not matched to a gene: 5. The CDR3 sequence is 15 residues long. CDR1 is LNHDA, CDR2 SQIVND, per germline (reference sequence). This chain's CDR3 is CASSWQGAYTGELFF. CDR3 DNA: TGTGCCAGTAGTTGGCAGGGGGCGTACACCGGGGAGCTGTTTTTT.

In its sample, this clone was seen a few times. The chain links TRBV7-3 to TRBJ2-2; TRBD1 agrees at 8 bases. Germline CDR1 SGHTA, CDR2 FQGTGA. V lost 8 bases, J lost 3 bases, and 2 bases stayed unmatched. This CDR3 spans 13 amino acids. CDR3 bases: TGTGCCAGCTCGGACAGGGACACCGGGGAGCTGTTTTTT. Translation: CASSDRDTGELFF.

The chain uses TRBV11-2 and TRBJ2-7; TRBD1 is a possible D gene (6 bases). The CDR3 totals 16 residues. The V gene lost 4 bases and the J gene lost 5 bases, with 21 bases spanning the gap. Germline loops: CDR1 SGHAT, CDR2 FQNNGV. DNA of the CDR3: TGTGCCAGCAGCTCTCAGGGGCGACTCGGACTGAACGAGCAGTACTTC. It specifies CASSSQGRLGLNEQYF.